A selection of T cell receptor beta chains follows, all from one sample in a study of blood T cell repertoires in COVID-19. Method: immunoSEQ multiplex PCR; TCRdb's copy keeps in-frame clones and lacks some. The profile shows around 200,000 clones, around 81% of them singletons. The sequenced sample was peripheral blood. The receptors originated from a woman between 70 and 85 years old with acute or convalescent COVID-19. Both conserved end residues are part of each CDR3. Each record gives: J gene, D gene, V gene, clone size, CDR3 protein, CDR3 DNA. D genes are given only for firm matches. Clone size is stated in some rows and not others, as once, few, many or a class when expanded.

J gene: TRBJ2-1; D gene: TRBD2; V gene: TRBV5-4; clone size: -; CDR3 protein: CASSLAGGNEQFF; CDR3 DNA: TGTGCCAGCAGCCTAGCGGGAGGCAATGAGCAGTTCTTC
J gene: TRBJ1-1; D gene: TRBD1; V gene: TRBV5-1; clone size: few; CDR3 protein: CASSIQGGSTEAFF; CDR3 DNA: TGCGCCAGCAGTATACAGGGGGGAAGCACTGAAGCTTTCTTT
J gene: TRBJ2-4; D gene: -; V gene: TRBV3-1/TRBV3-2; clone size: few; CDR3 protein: CASSQGGTAVYF; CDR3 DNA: TGTGCCAGCAGCCAAGGCGGGACGGCGGTTTACTTC
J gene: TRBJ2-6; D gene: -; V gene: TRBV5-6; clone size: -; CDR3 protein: CASSLFSSGANVLTF; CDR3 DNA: TGTGCCAGCAGCTTGTTCAGCTCTGGGGCCAACGTCCTGACTTTC
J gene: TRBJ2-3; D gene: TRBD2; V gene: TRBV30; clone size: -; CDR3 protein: CAWSAGGAASTDTQYF; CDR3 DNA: TGTGCCTGGAGTGCGGGGGGGGCGGCTAGCACAGATACGCAGTATTTT
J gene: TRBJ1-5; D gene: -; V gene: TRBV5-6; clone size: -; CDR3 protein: CASSLGQGINQPQHF; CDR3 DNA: TGTGCCAGCAGCTTGGGGCAGGGTATTAATCAGCCCCAGCATTTT
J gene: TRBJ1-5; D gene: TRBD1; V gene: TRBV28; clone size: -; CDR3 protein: CASSLWDLGQGSQPQHF; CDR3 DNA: TGTGCCAGCAGTTTATGGGACCTAGGACAGGGCAGCCAGCCCCAGCATTTT
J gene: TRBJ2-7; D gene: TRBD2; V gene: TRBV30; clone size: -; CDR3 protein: CAWSVLSGSWPVEQYF; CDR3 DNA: TGTGCCTGGAGTGTACTGAGCGGGAGTTGGCCGGTCGAGCAGTACTTC
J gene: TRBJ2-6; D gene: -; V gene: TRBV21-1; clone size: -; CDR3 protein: CASAGRLSGANVLTF; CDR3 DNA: TGTGCCAGCGCGGGACGCCTCTCTGGGGCCAACGTCCTGACTTTC
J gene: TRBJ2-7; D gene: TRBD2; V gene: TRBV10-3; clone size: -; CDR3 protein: CASGTSGFTYEQYF; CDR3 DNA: TGTGCCTCGGGGACTAGCGGGTTTACCTACGAGCAGTACTTC
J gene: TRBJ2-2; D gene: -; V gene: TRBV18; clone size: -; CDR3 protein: CASSPLNTGELFF; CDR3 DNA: TGTGCCAGCTCACCCTTAAACACCGGGGAGCTGTTTTTT
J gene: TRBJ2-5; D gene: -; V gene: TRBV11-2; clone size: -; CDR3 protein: CASSLRETQYF; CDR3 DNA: TGTGCCAGCAGCTTACGAGAGACCCAGTACTTC
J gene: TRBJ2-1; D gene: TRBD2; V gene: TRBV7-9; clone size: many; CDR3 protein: CASSSEREVNEQFF; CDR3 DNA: TGTGCCAGCAGCTCTGAGCGGGAGGTTAATGAGCAGTTCTTC
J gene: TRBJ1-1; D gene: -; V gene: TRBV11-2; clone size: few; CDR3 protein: CASSLGGPTEAFF; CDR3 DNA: TGTGCCAGCAGCTTGGGGGGGCCGACTGAAGCTTTCTTT
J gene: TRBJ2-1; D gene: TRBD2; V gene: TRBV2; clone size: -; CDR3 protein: CASKLAGGPWNEQFF; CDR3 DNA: TGTGCCAGCAAACTAGCGGGAGGGCCGTGGAATGAGCAGTTCTTC
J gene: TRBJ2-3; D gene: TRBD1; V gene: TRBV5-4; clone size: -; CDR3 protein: CASSYQTGASTDTQYF; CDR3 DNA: TGTGCCAGCAGCTACCAGACAGGGGCTAGCACAGATACGCAGTATTTT
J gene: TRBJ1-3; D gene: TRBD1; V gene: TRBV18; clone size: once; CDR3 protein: CASSPLTGTGTSDTIYF; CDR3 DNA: TGTGCCAGCTCTCCACTAACCGGGACAGGGACATCAGACACCATATATTTT
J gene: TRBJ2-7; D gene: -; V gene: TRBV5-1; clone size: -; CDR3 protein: CASSLTGNEQYF; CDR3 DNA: TGCGCCAGCAGCTTGACAGGGAACGAGCAGTACTTC
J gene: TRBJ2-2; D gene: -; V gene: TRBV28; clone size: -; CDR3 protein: CASRVQTGELFF; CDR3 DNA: TGTGCCAGCAGAGTGCAGACCGGGGAGCTGTTTTTT
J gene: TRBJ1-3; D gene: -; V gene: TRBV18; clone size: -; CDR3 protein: CASSSDRYPGNTIYF; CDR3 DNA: TGTGCCAGCTCGTCTGACAGGTACCCTGGAAACACCATATATTTT
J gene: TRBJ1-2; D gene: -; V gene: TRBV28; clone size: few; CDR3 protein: CASSPPLYGYTF; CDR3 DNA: TGTGCCAGCAGTCCCCCCCTCTATGGCTACACCTTC
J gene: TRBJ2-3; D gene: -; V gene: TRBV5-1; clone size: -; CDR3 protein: CASSLGDKADTQYF; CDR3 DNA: TGCGCCAGCAGCTTGGGGGACAAGGCAGATACGCAGTATTTT
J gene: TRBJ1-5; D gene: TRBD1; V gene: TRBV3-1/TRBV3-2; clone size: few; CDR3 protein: CASSQAGTATQPQHF; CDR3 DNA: TGTGCCAGCAGCCAAGCCGGGACAGCCACTCAGCCCCAGCATTTT
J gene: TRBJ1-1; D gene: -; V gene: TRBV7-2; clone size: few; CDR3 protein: CASKKMGYNTEAFF; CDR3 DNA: TGTGCCAGCAAAAAAATGGGCTACAACACTGAAGCTTTCTTT
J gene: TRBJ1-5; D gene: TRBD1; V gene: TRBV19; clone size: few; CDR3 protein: CATSRDRTQPQHF; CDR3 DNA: TGTGCCACCTCTCGGGACAGAACTCAGCCCCAGCATTTT
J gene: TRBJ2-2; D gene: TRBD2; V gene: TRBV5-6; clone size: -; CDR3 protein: CASAGTSGRVTGELFF; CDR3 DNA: TGTGCCAGCGCAGGGACTAGCGGGAGAGTCACCGGGGAGCTGTTTTTT
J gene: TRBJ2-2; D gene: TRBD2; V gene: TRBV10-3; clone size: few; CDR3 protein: CAISGSSGRPTGELFF; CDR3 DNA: TGTGCCATCAGTGGCTCGAGCGGGAGGCCTACCGGGGAGCTGTTTTTT
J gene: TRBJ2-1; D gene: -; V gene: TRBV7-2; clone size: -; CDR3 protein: CASSLVSGSSYNEQFF; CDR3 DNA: TGTGCCAGCAGCTTAGTGTCGGGTAGCTCCTACAATGAGCAGTTCTTC
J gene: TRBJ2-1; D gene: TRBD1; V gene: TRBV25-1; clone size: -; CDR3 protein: CASTTGVNINEQFF; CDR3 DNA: TGTGCCAGCACCACAGGGGTGAATATCAATGAGCAGTTCTTC
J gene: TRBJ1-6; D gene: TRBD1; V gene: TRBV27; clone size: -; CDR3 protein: CASSLGTGGAPLHF; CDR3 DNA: TGTGCCAGCAGTTTGGGGACAGGGGGGGCACCCCTCCACTTT
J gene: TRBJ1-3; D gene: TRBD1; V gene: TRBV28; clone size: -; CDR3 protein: CASSMGRGLNTIYF; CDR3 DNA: TGTGCCAGCAGTATGGGCAGGGGGCTAAACACCATATATTTT
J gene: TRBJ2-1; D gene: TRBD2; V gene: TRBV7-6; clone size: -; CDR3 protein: CASSRSGTYNEQFF; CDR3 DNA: TGTGCCAGCAGTCGAAGCGGGACCTACAATGAGCAGTTCTTC
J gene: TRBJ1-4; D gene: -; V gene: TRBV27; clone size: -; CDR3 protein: CASSIEAGPTAKLFF; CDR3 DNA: TGTGCCAGCAGTATAGAAGCGGGGCCAACGGCAAAACTGTTTTTT
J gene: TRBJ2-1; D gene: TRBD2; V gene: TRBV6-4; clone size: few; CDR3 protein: CASSVLAGGYNEQFF; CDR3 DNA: TGTGCCAGCAGCGTACTAGCGGGGGGATACAATGAGCAGTTCTTC
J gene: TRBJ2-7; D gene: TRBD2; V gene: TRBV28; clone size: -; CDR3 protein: CASSLGAGEPYEQYF; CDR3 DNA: TGTGCCAGCAGTTTAGGAGCGGGAGAGCCCTACGAGCAGTACTTC
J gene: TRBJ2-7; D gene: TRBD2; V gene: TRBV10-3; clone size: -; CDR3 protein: CAISEGLAVYEQYF; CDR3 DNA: TGTGCCATCAGTGAGGGACTAGCGGTCTACGAGCAGTACTTC
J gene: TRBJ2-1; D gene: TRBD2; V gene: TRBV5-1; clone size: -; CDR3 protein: CASSLGGTSVSEQFF; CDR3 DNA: TGCGCCAGCAGCTTAGGAGGGACTAGCGTCAGTGAGCAGTTCTTC